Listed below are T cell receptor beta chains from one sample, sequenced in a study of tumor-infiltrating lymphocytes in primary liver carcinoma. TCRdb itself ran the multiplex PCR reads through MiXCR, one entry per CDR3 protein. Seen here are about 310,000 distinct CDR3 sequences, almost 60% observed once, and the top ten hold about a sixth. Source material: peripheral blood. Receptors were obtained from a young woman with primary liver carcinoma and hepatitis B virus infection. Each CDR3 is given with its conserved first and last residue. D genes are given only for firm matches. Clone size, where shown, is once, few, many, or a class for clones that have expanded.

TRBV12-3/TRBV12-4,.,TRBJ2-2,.,TGTGCCAGCAGTCAGGACACCGGGGAGATGTTTTTT,CASSQDTGEMFF
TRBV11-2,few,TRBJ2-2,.,TGTGCCAGCAGACTCACTAGGAACTTAACCGGGGAGCTGTTTTTT,CASRLTRNLTGELFF
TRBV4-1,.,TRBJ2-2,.,TGCGCCAGCGGCCCCCCCGTAACAGGCCTAGCGTTCACCGGGGAACTGTTTTTT,CASGPPVTGLAFTGELFF
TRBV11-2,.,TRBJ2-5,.,TGTGTCAGCAGCTTAGGGTGGGGGTCAGGAGTACAAGAGACCCAGTACTTC,CVSSLGWGSGVQETQYF
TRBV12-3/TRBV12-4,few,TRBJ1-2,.,TGTGCCAGCAGTCCCTCGGGACTGGCTGGCTACACCTTC,CASSPSGLAGYTF
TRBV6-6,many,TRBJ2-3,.,TGTGCCAGCAGGTACGGAGTCACCACAGATACGCAGTATTTT,CASRYGVTTDTQYF
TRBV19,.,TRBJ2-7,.,TGTGCCAGTAGTACCAAGCCGGGAGCTATCTACGAGCAGTACTTC,CASSTKPGAIYEQYF
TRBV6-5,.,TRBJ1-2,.,TGTGCCAGCAGCTGGGTCCAGAACTATGGCTACACCTTC,CASSWVQNYGYTF
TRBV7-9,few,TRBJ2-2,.,TGTGCCAGCCGAAGCGGAGGGGGCACCGGGGAGCTGTTTTTT,CASRSGGGTGELFF
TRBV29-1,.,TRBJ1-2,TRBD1,TGCAGCGTAGTTGGGACAGGGGGAATTGGCTACACCTTC,CSVVGTGGIGYTF
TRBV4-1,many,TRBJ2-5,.,TGCGCCAGCAGCCAAGGTTCGGGGCTACACCAAGAGACCCAGTACTTC,CASSQGSGLHQETQYF